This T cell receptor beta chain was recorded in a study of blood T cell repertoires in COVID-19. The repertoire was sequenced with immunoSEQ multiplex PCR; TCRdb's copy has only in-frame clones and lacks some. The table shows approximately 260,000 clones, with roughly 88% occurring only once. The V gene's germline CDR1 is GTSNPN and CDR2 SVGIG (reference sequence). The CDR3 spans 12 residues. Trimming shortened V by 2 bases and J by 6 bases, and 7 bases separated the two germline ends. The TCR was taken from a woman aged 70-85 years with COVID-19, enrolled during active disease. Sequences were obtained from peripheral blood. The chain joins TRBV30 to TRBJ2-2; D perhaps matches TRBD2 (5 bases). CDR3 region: CAWSLSAGELFF. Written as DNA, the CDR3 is TGTGCCTGGAGTCTTAGCGCCGGGGAGCTGTTTTTT.